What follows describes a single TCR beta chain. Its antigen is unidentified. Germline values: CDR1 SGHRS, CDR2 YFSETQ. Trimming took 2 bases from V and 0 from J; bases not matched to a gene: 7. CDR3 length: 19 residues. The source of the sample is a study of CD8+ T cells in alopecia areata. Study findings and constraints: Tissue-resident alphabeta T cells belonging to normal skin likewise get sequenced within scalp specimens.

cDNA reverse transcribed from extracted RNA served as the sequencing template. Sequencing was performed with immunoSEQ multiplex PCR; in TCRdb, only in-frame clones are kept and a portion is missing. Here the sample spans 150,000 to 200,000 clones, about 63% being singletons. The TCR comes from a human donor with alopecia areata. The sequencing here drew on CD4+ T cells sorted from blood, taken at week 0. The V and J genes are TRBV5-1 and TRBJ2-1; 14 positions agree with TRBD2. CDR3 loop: CASSFAGLAGGTSYNEQFF. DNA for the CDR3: TGCGCCAGCAGCTTCGCCGGACTAGCGGGGGGAACCTCCTACAATGAGCAGTTCTTC.